Detailed here is one TCR beta chain. The repertoire was sequenced with immunoSEQ multiplex PCR; TCRdb's copy has only in-frame clones and lacks some. The data show almost 40,000 clones, with roughly 83% seen just once and less than 35% held by the top ten. Trimming removed 1 base at V and 1 base at J, with 12 bases between. Germline CDR1 reads SGHRS; CDR2 reads YFSETQ. CDR3 length: 16 residues. This entry comes from a study of T cells in localized non-small cell lung cancer. Sequenced here: PBMCs, sampled before any cancer treatment. The sequence was collected from a woman between 35 and 70 years old with stage II squamous cell lung carcinoma. This chain connects TRBV5-1 to TRBJ2-1; D is perhaps TRBD2 (6 bases). CDR3 DNA: TGCGCCAGCAGCTTGTCTTCGGGGGTTTCCTACAATGAGCAGTTCTTC. Translated, it gives CASSLSSGVSYNEQFF.